Listed here is a single T cell receptor (beta chain). This entry is derived from a study of T cell clones after liver transplantation. This CDR3 spans 17 amino acids. The V end lost 2 bases, the J end lost 2 bases, and 13 bases lay between the germline ends. Germline V CDR1 and CDR2: SNHLY, FYNNEI. The repertoire was sequenced with immunoSEQ multiplex PCR; TCRdb's copy has only in-frame clones and lacks some. The table has 25,000 to 35,000 clones, about 95% seen once; the top ten hold 25% to 30%. V and J are TRBV2 and TRBJ2-6, with a possible D match to TRBD1 (5 bases). The sequence was obtained from a human patient who received a liver transplant. The T cells may partly be graft donor cells. The sample consisted of CD8+ T cells from blood, taken 12 months after liver transplant. Here the CDR3 reads CASSELEDTAGANVLTF. CDR3 DNA sequence: TGTGCCAGCAGTGAACTCGAGGACACAGCTGGGGCCAACGTCCTGACTTTC.